This T cell receptor (beta chain) was obtained from a study of tumor-infiltrating lymphocytes in primary liver carcinoma. Turning to the study itself: Staged T1-T3 N0M0, the tumors had sizes that ranged from about 4.2 to 10 cm across. General study results and limits: Blood fell significantly below tumors in its top-250-clone fraction (p = 0.039).

TCR beta cDNA was prepared out of roughly 450 ng total RNA by means of a constant-region primer. Each TCR beta library was derived from three nested multiplex PCR rounds that employed slightly modified ARM-PCR. TRBV1-TRBV30 forward primers paired with a C-beta reverse primer were used in the first two PCR rounds, which ran roughly 9 cycles each. TCRdb passed the multiplex PCR reads through MiXCR, listing each CDR3 protein once. Here the sample spans about 22,000 distinct CDR3 sequences, about 79% being singletons. Unsorted bulk tissue (about 20-32 mg) underwent RNA and DNA co-extraction. Surgical resection was used to treat these primary liver carcinoma patients. This CDR3 has 14 amino acids. The V gene's germline CDR1 is MNHNY and CDR2 SVGAGI (reference sequence). A word on this clonotype: Its antigen remains unidentified.

Sequencing input: liver tumor tissue from sampling region 1. This sample's subset: tumor region T1, superior pole. The chain recombines TRBV6-6 with TRBJ1-6; a weak D match, TRBD1 (6 bases). This TCR derives from a woman aged 25 to 39 with primary liver carcinoma and hepatitis B virus infection. The CDR3 region has the DNA TGTGTCAACAGCTACACAGGGATGGATTCACCCCTCCACTTT. This encodes CVNSYTGMDSPLHF.